This T cell receptor (beta chain) was recorded in a study of blood T cell repertoires in COVID-19. The table came from immunoSEQ multiplex PCR; TCRdb's copy has only in-frame clones and leaves some out. The sample lists about 280,000 clones, roughly 88% occurring once. V was pared by 6 bases and J by 9 bases, with 6 bases of the junction left unmatched. From germline, CDR1 is MDHEN and CDR2 SYDVKM. The CDR3 contains 14 residues. The V gene is TRBV28, the J gene TRBJ1-6; TRBD1 aligns across 9 bases. Sequencing was done on a sample of peripheral blood. The sequence was collected from a woman between 65 and 79 years old with acute or convalescent COVID-19. CDR3 in DNA: TGTGCCAGCAGGCCGACAGGGGGTACTTCACCCCTCCACTTT. This codes for CASRPTGGTSPLHF.